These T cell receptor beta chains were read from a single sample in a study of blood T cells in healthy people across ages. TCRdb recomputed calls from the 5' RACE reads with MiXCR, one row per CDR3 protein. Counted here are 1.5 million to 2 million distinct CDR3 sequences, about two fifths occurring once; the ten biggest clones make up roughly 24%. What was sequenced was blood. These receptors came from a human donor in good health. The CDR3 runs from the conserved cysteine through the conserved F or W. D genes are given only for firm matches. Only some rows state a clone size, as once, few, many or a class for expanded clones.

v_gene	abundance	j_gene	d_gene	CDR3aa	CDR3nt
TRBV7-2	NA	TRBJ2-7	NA	CASSLVRPGDGHEQYF	TGTGCCAGCAGCTTAGTACGGCCAGGGGACGGCCACGAGCAGTACTTC
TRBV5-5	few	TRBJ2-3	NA	CASSLDDRPTDTQYF	TGTGCCAGCAGCTTAGACGACAGGCCCACAGATACGCAGTATTTT
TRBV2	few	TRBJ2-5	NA	CASSANLATQGETQYF	TGTGCCAGCAGTGCTAATTTGGCGACCCAGGGGGAGACCCAGTACTTC
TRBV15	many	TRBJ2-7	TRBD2	CATSRDPSGYEQYF	TGTGCCACCAGCAGAGATCCTAGCGGCTACGAGCAGTACTTC
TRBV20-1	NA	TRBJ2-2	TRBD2	CSAPRVTSGGLNTGELFF	TGCAGTGCTCCGAGGGTGACTAGCGGGGGCCTGAACACCGGGGAGCTGTTTTTT
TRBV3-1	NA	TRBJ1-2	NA	CASSYELFNYGYTF	TGTGCCAGCAGCTATGAGTTGTTTAACTATGGCTACACCTTC
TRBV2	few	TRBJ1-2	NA	CASRRGIGSGYTF	TGTGCCAGCAGAAGGGGTATCGGCAGTGGCTACACCTTC
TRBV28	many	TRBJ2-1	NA	CASSLSYNEQFF	TGTGCCAGCAGTCTCTCCTACAATGAGCAGTTCTTC
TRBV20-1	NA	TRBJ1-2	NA	CSARSGRLNYGYTF	TGCAGTGCACGCTCGGGACGGCTTAACTATGGCTACACCTTC
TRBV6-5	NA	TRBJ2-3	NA	CASSYGPGLDTQYF	TGTGCCAGCAGTTACGGTCCAGGTCTTGATACGCAGTATTTT
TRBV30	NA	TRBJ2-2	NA	CASDKGLNTGELFF	TGTGCCTCGGATAAGGGTTTGAACACCGGGGAGCTGTTTTTT
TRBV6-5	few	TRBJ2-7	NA	CASSYSGVVTYEQYF	TGTGCCAGCAGTTACTCGGGCGTTGTTACCTACGAGCAGTACTTC
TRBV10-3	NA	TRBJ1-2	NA	CAIRTGGRYGYTF	TGTGCCATCAGGACCGGGGGCCGCTATGGCTACACCTTC
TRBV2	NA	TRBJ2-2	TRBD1	CASSEMTGGTGELFF	TGTGCCAGCAGTGAAATGACAGGGGGTACCGGGGAGCTGTTTTTT
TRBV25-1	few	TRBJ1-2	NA	CASSGAVDPVAVNYGYTF	TGTGCCAGCAGTGGGGCGGTGGACCCGGTCGCGGTTAACTATGGCTACACCTTC
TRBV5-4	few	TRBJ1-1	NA	CASSLSAGTEAFF	TGTGCCAGCAGCTTGTCGGCGGGCACTGAAGCTTTCTTT
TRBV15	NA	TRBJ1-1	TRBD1	CATSRDLGQGEAFF	TGTGCCACCAGCAGAGATTTAGGACAGGGCGAAGCTTTCTTT
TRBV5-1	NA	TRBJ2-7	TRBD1	CASSKGQGAFNEQYF	TGCGCCAGCTCAAAGGGACAGGGGGCATTCAACGAGCAGTACTTC
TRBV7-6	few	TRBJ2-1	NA	CASSFRLNNEQFF	TGTGCCAGCAGCTTTCGACTAAACAATGAGCAGTTCTTC
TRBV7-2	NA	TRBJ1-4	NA	CASSLDPREKLFF	TGTGCCAGCAGCTTAGACCCAAGGGAAAAACTGTTTTTT
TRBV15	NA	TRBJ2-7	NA	CATSRDKGLYEQYF	TGTGCCACCAGCAGAGATAAGGGGTTGTACGAGCAGTACTTC
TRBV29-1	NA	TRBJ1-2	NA	CSVERANGYTF	TGCAGCGTTGAAAGAGCGAATGGCTACACCTTC
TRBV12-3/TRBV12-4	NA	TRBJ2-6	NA	CASSFQGSSGANVRTF	TGTGCCAGCAGTTTCCAGGGATCCTCTGGGGCCAACGTCCGGACTTTC
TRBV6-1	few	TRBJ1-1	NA	CASRWGKEIRLWPNTEAFF	TGTGCCAGCAGGTGGGGAAAGGAGATAAGGCTATGGCCGAACACTGAAGCTTTCTTT
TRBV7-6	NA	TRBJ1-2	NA	CASSSTGIPGYGYTF	TGTGCCAGCAGCAGTACAGGGATACCGGGCTATGGCTACACCTTC
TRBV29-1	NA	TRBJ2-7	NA	CSVERRAGDNSYEQYF	TGCAGCGTTGAAAGGAGGGCTGGGGACAACTCCTACGAGCAGTACTTC
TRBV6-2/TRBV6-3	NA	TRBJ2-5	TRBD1	CASSSGTGRSAFQETQYF	TGTGCCAGCAGCTCTGGGACAGGGAGATCCGCTTTTCAAGAGACCCAGTACTTC
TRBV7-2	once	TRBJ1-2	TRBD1	CASSLAKQGANGYTF	TGTGCCAGCAGCTTAGCGAAACAGGGGGCAAATGGCTACACCTTC
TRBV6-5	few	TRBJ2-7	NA	CASSYGAGARQAEQYF	TGTGCCAGCAGTTACGGGGCGGGGGCCCGTCAGGCCGAGCAGTACTTC
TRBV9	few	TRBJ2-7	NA	CAGSPRSSTFYEQYF	TGTGCCGGCAGCCCCCGGTCTAGCACCTTCTACGAGCAGTACTTC
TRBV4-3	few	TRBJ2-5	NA	CASSQDPRQPQETQYF	TGCGCCAGCAGCCAAGATCCCCGACAACCACAAGAGACCCAGTACTTC
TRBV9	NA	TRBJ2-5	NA	CASSVAGAYQETQYF	TGTGCCAGCAGCGTAGCGGGGGCCTACCAAGAGACCCAGTACTTC
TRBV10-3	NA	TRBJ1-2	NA	CAIFNGDRYTF	TGTGCCATCTTCAATGGGGACCGCTACACCTTC
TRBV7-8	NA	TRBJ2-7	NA	CASSLGPLVYEQYF	TGTGCCAGCAGCTTAGGCCCCTTAGTATACGAGCAGTACTTC
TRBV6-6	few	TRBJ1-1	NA	CASSYPSDAEAFF	TGTGCCAGCAGTTATCCGTCGGATGCTGAAGCTTTCTTT
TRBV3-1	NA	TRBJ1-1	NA	CASSQGRPGNTEAFF	TGTGCCAGCAGCCAAGGCCGGCCAGGGAACACTGAAGCTTTCTTT
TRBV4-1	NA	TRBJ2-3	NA	CASSQPADTQYF	TGCGCCAGCAGCCAACCAGCAGATACGCAGTATTTT
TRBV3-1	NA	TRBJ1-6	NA	CASSQRSANSPLHF	TGTGCCAGCAGCCAGAGATCAGCTAATTCACCCCTCCACTTT
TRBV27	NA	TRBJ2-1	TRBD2	CASSLRAGTYHNEQFF	TGTGCCAGCAGTCTCAGAGCGGGGACGTACCACAATGAGCAGTTCTTC
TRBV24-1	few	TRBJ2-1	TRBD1	CATSDPLGGTGSYNEQFF	TGTGCCACCAGTGATCCTCTGGGGGGGACAGGGTCCTACAATGAGCAGTTCTTC
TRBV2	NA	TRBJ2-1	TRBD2	CATATSGGNNEQFF	TGTGCCACCGCGACTAGCGGGGGGAACAATGAGCAGTTCTTC
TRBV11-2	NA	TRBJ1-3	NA	CASSFGDYSGNTIYF	TGTGCCAGCAGCTTTGGGGACTACTCTGGAAACACCATATATTTT
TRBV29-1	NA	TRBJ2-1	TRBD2	CSAGGFLGDNEQFF	TGCAGCGCCGGGGGGTTCCTTGGGGACAATGAGCAGTTCTTC
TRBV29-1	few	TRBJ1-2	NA	CSVQGIGGDGYTF	TGCAGCGTCCAAGGAATCGGGGGCGATGGCTACACCTTC
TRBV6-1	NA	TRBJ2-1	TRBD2	CASRGGGGTYNEQFF	TGTGCCAGCAGGGGCGGGGGGGGAACCTACAATGAGCAGTTCTTC